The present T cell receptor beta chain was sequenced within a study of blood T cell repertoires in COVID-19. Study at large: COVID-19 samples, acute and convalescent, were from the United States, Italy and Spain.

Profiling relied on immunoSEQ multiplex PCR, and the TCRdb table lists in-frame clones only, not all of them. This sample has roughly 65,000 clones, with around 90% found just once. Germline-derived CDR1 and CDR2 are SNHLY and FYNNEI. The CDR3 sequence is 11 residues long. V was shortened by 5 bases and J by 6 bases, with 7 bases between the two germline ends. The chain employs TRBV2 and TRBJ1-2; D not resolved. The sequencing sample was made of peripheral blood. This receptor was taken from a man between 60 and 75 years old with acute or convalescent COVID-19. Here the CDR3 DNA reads TGTGCCAGCAGTTCCATAGATGGCTACACCTTC. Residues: CASSSIDGYTF.